This paragraph covers one T cell receptor beta chain sequence. As handled by the study authors: Estimation of nucleated cell counts relied on the amplification of reference gene primers. Sequenced by immunoSEQ multiplex PCR; TCRdb stores in-frame clones only, minus some. That table is the source of V, J and clone size, and D and trimming were worked out from the DNA. The sample holds around 94,000 clones, 65% to 85% seen once. These data belong to a study of blood T cell repertoires in COVID-19. The specimen sequenced was peripheral blood. This TCR was recovered from a man aged 55 to 70 with acute or convalescent COVID-19.

The DNA of the CDR3 is TGCGCCAGCAGCGAGGGACAGGGGGTCTCCTACAATGAGCAGTTCTTC. Translating gives CASSEGQGVSYNEQFF. The chain links TRBV5-1 to TRBJ2-1, with 11 bases fitting TRBD1. Germline CDR1 SGHRS, CDR2 YFSETQ. The CDR3 consists of 16 residues. V was pared by 4 bases and J by 0 bases, with 3 bases of the junction left unmatched.